A selection of T cell receptor beta chains follows, all from one sample in a study of T cell responses to AZD1222 COVID-19 vaccine. Using immunoSEQ multiplex PCR, the repertoire was profiled, and TCRdb retains in-frame clones only, with some absent. The data hold 150,000 to 200,000 clones, with less than 95% observed a single time. The specimen was peripheral blood, collected on day 0 of AZD1222 vaccination. Source of these receptors: an adult in good health. The CDR3 runs from the conserved cysteine through the conserved F or W. The D gene is left open where the match is weak. Clone size appears in some rows only: once, few, many, or a class for an expanded clone.

TRBJ1-1,TRBD1,TRBV5-1,.,TGCGCCAGCAGCCAGCCGGGACAGCTGGCTTTCTTT,CASSQPGQLAFF
TRBJ2-7,.,TRBV6-5,.,TGTGCCAGCAGTTCACAGGGTCCCATTGGTGAGCAGTACTTC,CASSSQGPIGEQYF
TRBJ2-7,.,TRBV6-6,few,TGTGCCAGCAGTCACGACACTAACCGCTACGAGCAGTACTTC,CASSHDTNRYEQYF
TRBJ1-2,.,TRBV6-5,few,TGTGCCAGCAGTTACGCTGGGACTCTCGATGGCTACACCTTC,CASSYAGTLDGYTF
TRBJ2-2,TRBD2,TRBV19,.,TGTGCCACCCCGGGGAGGGGTCCGAACACCGGGGAGCTGTTTTTT,CATPGRGPNTGELFF
TRBJ1-2,TRBD1,TRBV7-2,.,TGTGCCAGCAGCTTAGGAGGGGGCAACTATGGCTACACCTTC,CASSLGGGNYGYTF
TRBJ2-1,.,TRBV9,.,TGTGCCAGCAGCCACAAGGTGGGGGAATTCGACAATGAGCAGTTCTTC,CASSHKVGEFDNEQFF
TRBJ2-1,TRBD1,TRBV6-5,.,TGTGCCAGCAGTTCTGCCGGGACAGGATACAATGAGCAGTTCTTC,CASSSAGTGYNEQFF
TRBJ2-3,TRBD2,TRBV27,.,TGTGCCAGCAATACGGGACTAGCGGGGGGCATGGATACGCAGTATTTT,CASNTGLAGGMDTQYF
TRBJ1-3,.,TRBV5-1,.,TGCGCCAGCAGCTTGGGACTGGAGGGTAACACCATATATTTT,CASSLGLEGNTIYF
TRBJ2-5,TRBD1,TRBV5-6,.,TGTGCCAGCAGTCGGACCAGGGGGGAGACCCAGTACTTC,CASSRTRGETQYF
TRBJ1-2,.,TRBV30,.,TGTGCCTGGAGCCCATATAAAGTTAACTATGGCTACACCTTC,CAWSPYKVNYGYTF
TRBJ2-3,.,TRBV7-2,once,TGTGCCAGCAGCCCACGGGATACGCAGTATTTT,CASSPRDTQYF
TRBJ2-1,.,TRBV6-2/TRBV6-3,once,TGTGCCAGCAGTTACTCGACGAGGGTGATGAGGAATGAGCAGTTCTTC,CASSYSTRVMRNEQFF
TRBJ2-5,.,TRBV29-1,.,TGCAGCGTTCGGCAGATCCAAGAGACCCAGTACTTC,CSVRQIQETQYF
TRBJ1-1,.,TRBV30,.,TGTGCCTGGAGTGTAGGGGTTACCACTGAAGCTTTCTTT,CAWSVGVTTEAFF
TRBJ2-7,.,TRBV5-1,once,TGCGCCAGCCACTCGGGGGGCGTCAGTGGCTACGAGCAGTACTTC,CASHSGGVSGYEQYF
TRBJ1-5,.,TRBV3-1/TRBV3-2,.,TGTGCCAGCAGCCAAGGGTCAGGAGGATATAGCAATCAGCCCCAGCATTTT,CASSQGSGGYSNQPQHF
TRBJ2-7,TRBD2,TRBV6-2/TRBV6-3,.,TGTGCCAGCAGTTACAGTTGGACTAGCGGGGGGACCACCTACGAGCAGTACTTC,CASSYSWTSGGTTYEQYF
TRBJ1-5,.,TRBV5-1,.,TGCGCCAGCAGCTTGGGGGGCGTCTACAATCAGCCCCAGCATTTT,CASSLGGVYNQPQHF
TRBJ1-5,.,TRBV7-8,.,TGTGCCAGCAGCCCAGATAGGGAGGGCCTCGGAAATCAGCCCCAGCATTTT,CASSPDREGLGNQPQHF
TRBJ2-1,.,TRBV4-2,.,TGTGCCAGCAGCCGGGGGCTATCGAATGAGCAGTTCTTC,CASSRGLSNEQFF
TRBJ2-5,.,TRBV5-1,.,TGCGCCAGCAGCTTGAGGGCTAGCGTTCAAGAGACCCAGTACTTC,CASSLRASVQETQYF
TRBJ1-6,.,TRBV11-2,once,TGTGCCAGCAGCTTAGAACCGGGTTTTAATTCACCCCTCCACTTT,CASSLEPGFNSPLHF
TRBJ1-2,TRBD1,TRBV6-5,.,TGTGCCGCTGGGGGGACAGGCGCGAACTATGGCTACACCTTC,CAAGGTGANYGYTF
TRBJ1-2,TRBD1,TRBV5-1,.,TGCGCCAGCAGCTTGTGGGACAGGGGAAACTATGGCTACACCTTC,CASSLWDRGNYGYTF
TRBJ1-5,.,TRBV6-5,.,TGTGCCAGCAGCTATACAGGGATGGGGAATCAGCCCCAGCATTTT,CASSYTGMGNQPQHF
TRBJ2-5,.,TRBV24-1,.,TGTGCCACCTCTGAGGAGGGGGCGGTGTGGGAGACCCAGTACTTC,CATSEEGAVWETQYF
TRBJ1-2,.,TRBV4-2,.,TGTGCCAGCAGCCAACTAACCGTGGGGGCCTATGGCTACACCTTC,CASSQLTVGAYGYTF
TRBJ2-1,TRBD2,TRBV7-2,.,TGTGCCAGCAGCACGGTAGCGGGGGCCTACAATGAGCAGTTCTTC,CASSTVAGAYNEQFF
TRBJ1-6,.,TRBV19,.,TGTGCCAGTAATCCCTCGCGGAACTATAATTCACCCCTCCACTTT,CASNPSRNYNSPLHF
TRBJ2-6,.,TRBV6-5,.,TGTGCCAGCATCCAGCCTGGGGCCAACGTCCTGACTTTC,CASIQPGANVLTF
TRBJ2-5,.,TRBV28,.,TGTGCCAGCAGAAAACAGGGATCCGGGGAGACCCAGTACTTC,CASRKQGSGETQYF
TRBJ1-2,TRBD1,TRBV5-6,once,TGTGCCAGCAGCTTGGGGCAGGGGGGCTATGGCTACACCTTC,CASSLGQGGYGYTF
TRBJ1-5,.,TRBV7-8,.,TGTGCCAGCAGCTTAGCCGGTCAGGGGAGCAATCAGCCCCAGCATTTT,CASSLAGQGSNQPQHF
TRBJ2-7,.,TRBV6-5,few,TGTGCCAGCAGCCGAGCCGGCGGTATTGAAGAGCAGTACTTC,CASSRAGGIEEQYF
TRBJ1-3,TRBD1,TRBV6-2/TRBV6-3,.,TGTGCCAGCAGTACTGGGGACAGGGTGAGTGGAAACACCATATATTTT,CASSTGDRVSGNTIYF
TRBJ1-1,.,TRBV29-1,.,TGCAGCGTTGGGCAGGCAGCTGAAGCTTTCTTT,CSVGQAAEAFF
TRBJ1-4,.,TRBV11-2,.,TGTGCCAGCAGCTCTGGGGAAAAACTGTTTTTT,CASSSGEKLFF
TRBJ2-1,.,TRBV19,.,TGTGCCAGTAGCTCCCGGTCGGGGAGCTCCTACAATGAGCAGTTCTTC,CASSSRSGSSYNEQFF
TRBJ2-4,TRBD1,TRBV4-3,.,TGCGCCAGCAGCCAAACTTTGACAGGGGTTGGGTCCGCCAAAAACATTCAGTACTTC,CASSQTLTGVGSAKNIQYF
TRBJ2-1,.,TRBV5-1,.,TGCGCCAGCAGCTTTAACGAGGCCAGCTCCTACAATGAGCAGTTCTTC,CASSFNEASSYNEQFF
TRBJ2-3,TRBD1,TRBV6-5,.,TGTGCCAGCTGCCGGCAGGGGGCAGATACGCAGTATTTT,CASCRQGADTQYF
TRBJ2-1,.,TRBV6-2/TRBV6-3,.,TGTGCCAGCAGTCCGGGACGCTGGGGCGGGTTCTTC,CASSPGRWGGFF
TRBJ2-1,.,TRBV7-2,.,TGTGCCAGCAGCTTTCCCCAGGGCTGGGAGTACAATGAGCAGTTCTTC,CASSFPQGWEYNEQFF
TRBJ2-2,TRBD2,TRBV10-1,.,TGCGCCAGCAGGGAAGAGCGGGGGCACACCGGGGAGCTGTTTTTT,CASREERGHTGELFF
TRBJ2-7,TRBD1,TRBV7-9,once,TGTGCCAGCAGCTTTGAGGACAGGAACTACGAGCAGTACTTC,CASSFEDRNYEQYF
TRBJ1-1,.,TRBV15,.,TGTGCCACCAGCAGTGCCGGTGTTACCACTGAAGCTTTCTTT,CATSSAGVTTEAFF
TRBJ1-2,.,TRBV30,.,TGTGCCTGGAGTGTCGATGGGCCCAACTATGGCTACACCTTC,CAWSVDGPNYGYTF
TRBJ2-1,TRBD2,TRBV20-1,.,TGCAGTGCTAGTGGGAGGGGTTCCTACAATGAGCAGTTCTTC,CSASGRGSYNEQFF
TRBJ2-2,.,TRBV21-1,.,TGTGCCAGCAGCAAAGGCGACAGATATTACACCGGGGAGCTGTTTTTT,CASSKGDRYYTGELFF
TRBJ1-4,.,TRBV5-4,.,TGTGCCAGCAGCTTGTCAACAGACCCTAATGAAAAACTGTTTTTT,CASSLSTDPNEKLFF
TRBJ2-3,TRBD2,TRBV7-2,.,TGTGCCAGCAGCCCCGGGACTAGTGCAGATACGCAGTATTTT,CASSPGTSADTQYF
TRBJ2-2,.,TRBV10-3,few,TGTGCCATCAGTGAGCCCCCCTGGGGACACGCGAACACCGGGGAGCTGTTTTTT,CAISEPPWGHANTGELFF